This T cell receptor beta chain originates from a study of T-cell reconstitution after alpha-beta-depleted transplantation in children. General study results and limits: Newly made T cells mostly supplied T-cell counts and diversity one year after transplant.

Unique molecular identifiers were incorporated into the prepared TCRbeta library. A single record per CDR3 protein comes from TCRdb applying MiXCR to the PCR reads. The profile shows almost 600,000 distinct CDR3 sequences, approximately 30% of them singletons. This CDR3 is built from 14 residues. CDR1 and CDR2 from the germline V gene are LNHNV and YYDKDF (reference sequence). This clonotype has just one count. Antigen: not known. Sequence at one end of the junction differs from germline and may be a read error. The TCR originated in a boy younger than two with Wiskott-Aldrich syndrome, due to receive a stem cell transplant. The chain employs TRBV15 and TRBJ2-1; D unresolved. The sample was PBMCs, taken before TCRalphabeta/CD19-depleted stem cell transplant. CDR3 DNA sequence: TGTGTCACCAGCCGAGGTAGCAACCGCAATGAGCAGTTCTTC. Protein sequence: CVTSRGSNRNEQFF.